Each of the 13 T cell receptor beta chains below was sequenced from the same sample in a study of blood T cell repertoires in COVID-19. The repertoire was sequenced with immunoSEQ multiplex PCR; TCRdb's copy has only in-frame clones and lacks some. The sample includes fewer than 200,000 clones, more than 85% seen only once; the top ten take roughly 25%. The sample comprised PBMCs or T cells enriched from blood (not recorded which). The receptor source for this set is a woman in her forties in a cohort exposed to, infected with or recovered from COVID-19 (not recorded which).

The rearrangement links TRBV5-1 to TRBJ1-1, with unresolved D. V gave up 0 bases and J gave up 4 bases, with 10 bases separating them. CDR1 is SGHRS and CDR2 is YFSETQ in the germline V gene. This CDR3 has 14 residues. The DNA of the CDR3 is TGCGCCAGCAGCTTGGGACTCCTGAGCACTGAAGCTTTCTTT. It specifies CASSLGLLSTEAFF.

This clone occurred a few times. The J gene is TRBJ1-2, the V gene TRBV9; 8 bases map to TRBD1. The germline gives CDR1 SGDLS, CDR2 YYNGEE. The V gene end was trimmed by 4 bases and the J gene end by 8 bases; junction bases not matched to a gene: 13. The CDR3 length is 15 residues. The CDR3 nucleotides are TGTGCCAGCAGCCCCCGGGGGACAGGAGGGGGAGGCTACACCTTC. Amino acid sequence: CASSPRGTGGGGYTF.

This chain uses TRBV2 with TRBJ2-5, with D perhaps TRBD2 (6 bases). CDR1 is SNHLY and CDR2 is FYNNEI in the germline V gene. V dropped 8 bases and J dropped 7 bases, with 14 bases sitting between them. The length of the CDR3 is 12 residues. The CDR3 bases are TGTGCCAGCGAGGTGGGGGGAGGGACCCAGTACTTC. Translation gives CASEVGGGTQYF.

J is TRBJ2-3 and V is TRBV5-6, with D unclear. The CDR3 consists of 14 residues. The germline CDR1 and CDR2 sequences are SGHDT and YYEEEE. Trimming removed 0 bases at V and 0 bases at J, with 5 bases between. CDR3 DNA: TGTGCCAGCAGCTTGGGTAGAAGCACAGATACGCAGTATTTT. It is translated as CASSLGRSTDTQYF.

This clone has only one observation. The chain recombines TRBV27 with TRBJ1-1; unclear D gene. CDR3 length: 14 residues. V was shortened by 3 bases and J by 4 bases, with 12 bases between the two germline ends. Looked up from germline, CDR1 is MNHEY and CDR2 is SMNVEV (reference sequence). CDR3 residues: CASSLVPEGTEAFF. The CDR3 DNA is TGTGCCAGCAGTTTGGTGCCTGAGGGCACTGAAGCTTTCTTT.

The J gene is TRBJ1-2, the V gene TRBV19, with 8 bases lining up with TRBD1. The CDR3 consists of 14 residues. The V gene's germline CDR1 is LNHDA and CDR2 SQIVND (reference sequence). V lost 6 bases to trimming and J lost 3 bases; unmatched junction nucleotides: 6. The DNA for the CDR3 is TGTGCCAGTAGAGAGACAGGGGTAGACTATGGCTACACCTTC. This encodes CASRETGVDYGYTF.

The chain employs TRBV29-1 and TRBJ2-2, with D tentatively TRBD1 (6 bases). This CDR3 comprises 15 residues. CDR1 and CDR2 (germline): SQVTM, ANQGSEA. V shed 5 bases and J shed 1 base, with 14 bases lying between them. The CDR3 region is CSVTAPDRNTGELFF. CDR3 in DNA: TGCAGCGTTACCGCTCCGGACAGGAACACCGGGGAGCTGTTTTTT.

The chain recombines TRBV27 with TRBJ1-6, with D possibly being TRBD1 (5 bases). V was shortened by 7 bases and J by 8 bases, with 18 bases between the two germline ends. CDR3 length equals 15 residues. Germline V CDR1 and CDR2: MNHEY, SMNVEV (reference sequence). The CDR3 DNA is TGTGCCAGCACCCCCAGGGTGTCTTCCTATTCACCCCTCCACTTT. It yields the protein CASTPRVSSYSPLHF.

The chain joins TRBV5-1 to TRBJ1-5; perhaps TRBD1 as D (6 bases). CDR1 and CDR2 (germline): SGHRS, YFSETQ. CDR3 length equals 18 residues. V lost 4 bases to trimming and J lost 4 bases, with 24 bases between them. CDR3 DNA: TGCGCCAGCAGCCCCGGGGAGGGGGGACCTGGAGGAAATCAGCCCCAGCATTTT. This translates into CASSPGEGGPGGNQPQHF.

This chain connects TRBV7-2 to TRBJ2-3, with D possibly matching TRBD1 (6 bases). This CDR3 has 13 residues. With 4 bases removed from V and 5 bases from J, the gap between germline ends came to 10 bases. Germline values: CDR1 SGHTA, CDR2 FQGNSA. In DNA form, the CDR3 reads TGTGCCAGCAGCTCCATACAGGGAGATACGCAGTATTTT. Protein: CASSSIQGDTQYF.

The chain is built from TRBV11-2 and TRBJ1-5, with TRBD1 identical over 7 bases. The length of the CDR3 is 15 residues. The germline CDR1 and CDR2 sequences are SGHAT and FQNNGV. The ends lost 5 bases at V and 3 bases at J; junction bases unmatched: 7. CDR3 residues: CASSITTGVNQPQHF. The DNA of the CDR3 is TGTGCCAGCAGCATTACTACAGGGGTCAATCAGCCCCAGCATTTT.

The CDR3 nucleotides read TGTGCCAGCAGCTTAGTCGCGTACACAGATACGCAGTATTTT. This translates into CASSLVAYTDTQYF. The rearrangement joins TRBV7-2 to TRBJ2-3; D uncertain. The CDR3 has 14 residues. The germline V gene has CDR1 SGHTA and CDR2 FQGNSA. Trimming cost V 1 base and J 2 bases, with 7 bases left between them. Complete variable domain (other parts from reference TRBV7-2 and TRBJ2-3): GAGVSQSPSNKVTEKGKDVELRCDPISGHTALYWYRQSLGQGLEFLIYFQGNSAPDKSGLPSDRFSAERTGGSVSTLTIQRTQQEDSAVYLCASSLVAYTDTQYFGPGTRLTVL.

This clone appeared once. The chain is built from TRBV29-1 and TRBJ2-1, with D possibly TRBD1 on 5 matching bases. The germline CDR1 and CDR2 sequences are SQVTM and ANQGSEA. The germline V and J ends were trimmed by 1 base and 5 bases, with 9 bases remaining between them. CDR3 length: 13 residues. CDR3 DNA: TGCAGCGTTGAAGGTGACAGCCACAATGAGCAGTTCTTC. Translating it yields CSVEGDSHNEQFF.